The 24 T cell receptor beta chains reported below all come from one sample, sequenced in a study of T cell repertoires in cytomegalovirus infection. Antigens of these TCRs are unknown. TCRdb re-derived calls from the reads in MiXCR, one entry per CDR3 protein. The data hold approximately 590,000 distinct CDR3 sequences, with roughly 43% observed a single time. The sample in question was cultured PBMCs, obtained from culture after CMV antigen stimulation. These receptors were taken from a human donor in good health (CMV status not recorded). Some clones in this sample may be carry-over from other donors' samples.

The genes are TRBV6-1 and TRBJ2-2; TRBD2 is a possible D gene (5 bases). Trimming removed 3 bases from V and 3 bases from J, with 14 bases in between. This CDR3 comprises 16 residues. Germline lookup yields CDR1 MNHNS and CDR2 SASEGT. The CDR3 here is CASSDRIIGDTGELFF. CDR3 DNA sequence: TGTGCCAGCAGTGATAGAATTATCGGGGACACCGGGGAGCTGTTTTTT.

This clonotype was counted at least ten times. J is TRBJ2-1 and V is TRBV6-1; D not resolved. The V end lost 2 bases, the J end lost 6 bases, and 14 bases lay between the germline ends. Germline CDR1 and CDR2: MNHNS and SASEGT. The CDR3 length is 15 residues. The CDR3 sequence is CASSESPDRGNEQFF. In nucleotides, the CDR3 is TGTGCCAGCAGTGAATCCCCAGACCGTGGCAATGAGCAGTTCTTC.

This clonotype appeared a few times. The J gene is TRBJ2-3, the V gene TRBV7-6; D remains ambiguous. From germline, CDR1 is SGHVS and CDR2 FNYEAQ. This CDR3 has 15 amino acids. V lost 5 bases, J lost 2 bases, and 14 bases lay in between. CDR3: CASSEAPWVTDTQYF. As DNA, the CDR3 is TGTGCCAGCAGCGAAGCCCCGTGGGTCACAGATACGCAGTATTTT.

This clonotype has more than one count but fewer than ten. The rearrangement uses TRBV7-2 and TRBJ1-5; a weak D match, TRBD1 (5 bases). Trimming removed 5 bases from V and 7 bases from J, with 15 bases in between. Germline CDR1 and CDR2: SGHTA and FQGNSA. The CDR3 spans 14 residues. CDR3 sequence (DNA): TGTGCCAGCAGCGGCAGGGTTGGGGAGCAGCCCCAGCATTTT. Its protein product is CASSGRVGEQPQHF.

This clonotype was counted a few times. V and J are TRBV7-2 and TRBJ2-5; weak D call: TRBD1 (6 bases). The V end was cut by 2 bases, the J end by 7 bases, with 14 bases between. Per the germline V gene, CDR1 is SGHTA and CDR2 is FQGNSA. CDR3 size: 14 residues. CDR3 amino acids: CASSLLGAGGTQYF. The CDR3 DNA reads as TGTGCCAGCAGCTTACTGGGGGCTGGGGGGACCCAGTACTTC.

The CDR3 here is CAWYGQGVGYTF. CDR3 nucleotide sequence: TGTGCCTGGTACGGACAGGGAGTTGGCTACACCTTC. The rearrangement uses TRBV30 and TRBJ1-2; 8 bases are shared with TRBD1. With V trimmed by 5 bases and J by 7 bases, 6 bases remained unmatched. CDR3 length equals 12 residues. Germline CDR1 reads GTSNPN; CDR2 reads SVGIG (reference sequence).

This clonotype has at least ten counts. The V and J genes are TRBV7-8 and TRBJ2-1; D might be TRBD1 or TRBD2, each matching 5 bases. Germline lookup yields CDR1 SGHVS and CDR2 FQNEAQ. Trimming shortened V by 3 bases and J by 7 bases, and 19 bases separated the two germline ends. CDR3 length: 16 residues. The CDR3 DNA follows: TGTGCCAGCAGCTTCTGGCAGGGAGAGGTCTGGAATGAGCAGTTCTTC. Translated: CASSFWQGEVWNEQFF.

This clonotype has just a few counts. The chain recombines TRBV6-1 with TRBJ2-7; D gene uncertain. Germline V CDR1 and CDR2: MNHNS, SASEGT. The CDR3 extends over 14 amino acids. Trimming removed 6 bases from V and 0 bases from J, with 12 bases in between. CDR3 nucleotide sequence: TGTGCCAGCAGAGAAAGGTCTAGCTCCTACGAGCAGTACTTC. Residues: CASRERSSSYEQYF.

This rearrangement joins TRBV7-9 to TRBJ1-2; no clear D. Germline CDR1 SEHNR, CDR2 FQNEAQ (reference sequence). CDR3 size: 15 residues. The V and J ends lost 1 base and 4 bases respectively, with 13 bases between them. CDR3 sequence reads: CASSLEQSPIYGYTF. CDR3 nucleotides: TGTGCCAGCAGCTTAGAACAGTCGCCCATCTATGGCTACACCTTC.

The chain combines TRBV7-2 with TRBJ2-1, with D hard to call. The ends were cut back, 3 bases at V and 8 bases at J, with 23 bases in the middle. Germline V CDR1 and CDR2: SGHTA, FQGNSA. This CDR3 comprises 17 residues. The CDR3 DNA reads TGTGCCAGCAGCTTCGCTCCTACCCGTCCCTCCGGTCATGAGCAGTTCTTC. Its protein product is CASSFAPTRPSGHEQFF. Filled out from reference TRBV7-2 and TRBJ2-1, the complete variable domain reads GAGVSQSPSNKVTEKGKDVELRCDPISGHTALYWYRQSLGQGLEFLIYFQGNSAPDKSGLPSDRFSAERTGGSVSTLTIQRTQQEDSAVYLCASSFAPTRPSGHEQFFGPGTRLTVL.

The V call is TRBV19, the J call TRBJ1-6; tentative D call: TRBD1 (5 bases). CDR3 length equals 14 residues. The germline V gene has CDR1 LNHDA and CDR2 SQIVND (reference sequence). V lost 1 base and J lost 14, with 15 bases in between. DNA of the CDR3: TGTGCCAGTAGTATAGTCGGACACCGATCTACCCTCCACTTT. Translated, it gives CASSIVGHRSTLHF.

This chain uses TRBV5-6 with TRBJ1-3; no clear D gene. The CDR3 runs 16 residues. Germline V gene data show CDR1 as SGHDT and CDR2 as YYEEEE. Deletions cut 2 bases from V and 2 bases from J, with 14 bases between. The CDR3 sequence is CASSFGGRHTGNTIYF. CDR3 DNA: TGTGCCAGCAGCTTTGGCGGACGCCATACTGGAAACACCATATATTTT. The whole variable domain, remainder taken from reference TRBV5-6 and TRBJ1-3, is DAGVTQSPTHLIKTRGQQVTLRCSPKSGHDTVSWYQQALGQGPQFIFQYYEEEERQRGNFPDRFSGHQFPNYSSELNVNALLLGDSALYLCASSFGGRHTGNTIYFGEGSWLTVV.

This clonotype was seen more than once but under ten times. The V gene is TRBV7-8, the J gene TRBJ2-1; the D gene is possibly TRBD1 (6 bases). V was trimmed by 3 bases and J by 5 bases, leaving 14 bases between them. The CDR3 is 15 amino acids. Looked up from germline, CDR1 is SGHVS and CDR2 is FQNEAQ. The CDR3 spells CASSFRTVPHNEQFF. The DNA of the CDR3 is TGTGCCAGCAGCTTTCGGACAGTACCGCACAATGAGCAGTTCTTC.

The chain uses TRBV7-9 and TRBJ1-2; D unresolved. The CDR3 extends over 12 amino acids. The V end lost 5 bases, the J end lost 5 bases, and 9 bases lay between the germline ends. Germline V gives CDR1 SEHNR, CDR2 FQNEAQ (reference sequence). As DNA, the CDR3 is TGTGCCAGCAGCGAAACTGAGTATGGCTACACCTTC. It translates to CASSETEYGYTF.

V usage is TRBV7-2 and J usage is TRBJ2-1, with D hard to call. CDR1 and CDR2 (germline): SGHTA, FQGNSA. The CDR3 is made up of 14 amino acids. The V gene lost 1 base and the J gene lost 7 bases, with 11 bases spanning the gap. The CDR3 region is CASSLEGGLNEQFF. The CDR3 coding sequence is TGTGCCAGCAGCTTAGAGGGCGGATTGAATGAGCAGTTCTTC.

V is TRBV7-9 and J is TRBJ2-7; 9 bases are shared with TRBD1. Germline CDR1 reads SEHNR; CDR2 reads FQNEAQ (reference sequence). This CDR3 is 18 amino acids long. The J segment lost 3 bases and the V segment lost 5 bases, leaving 17 bases of the junction unmatched. The CDR3 DNA reads TGTGCCAGCAGCGGGGACAGGGTCAGGGCGGGAGAAAGCTACGAGCAGTACTTC. Translating gives CASSGDRVRAGESYEQYF.

The chain recombines TRBV29-1 with TRBJ1-1, with D uncertain. The V gene lost 4 bases and the J gene lost 5 bases, with 8 bases spanning the gap. This CDR3 comprises 11 residues. The germline CDR1 and CDR2 sequences are SQVTM and ANQGSEA. This CDR3 is CSVAVVTEAFF. CDR3 nucleotides: TGCAGCGTTGCGGTGGTGACTGAAGCTTTCTTT.

CDR3 in DNA: TGTGCCAGCACCTCGCCTCTTAGCGGGGGGGCAGAGACCCAGTACTTC. The encoded protein is CASTSPLSGGAETQYF. The chain links TRBV7-3 to TRBJ2-5, with 11 bases lining up with TRBD2. V gave up 7 bases and J gave up 4 bases; unmatched junction bases: 11. Germline V gene data show CDR1 as SGHTA and CDR2 as FQGTGA. The CDR3 loop spans 16 amino acids.

This clonotype was seen a handful of times. The J gene is TRBJ2-7, the V gene TRBV7-2, with 9 bases fitting TRBD2. The CDR3 sequence is 15 residues long. Germline V gene lookup returns CDR1 SGHTA and CDR2 FQGNSA. J was trimmed by 1 base and V by 3 bases; bases with no gene match: 4. In nucleotides, the CDR3 is TGTGCCAGCAGCTTTTTAGCGGGAGAGTCCTACGAGCAGTACTTC. This translates into CASSFLAGESYEQYF.

V gene TRBV7-8 combines with J gene TRBJ2-7; D is possibly TRBD1 (6 bases). Trimming removed 1 base at V and 9 bases at J, with 10 bases between. The CDR3 consists of 12 residues. Germline V CDR1 and CDR2: SGHVS, FQNEAQ. Here the CDR3 reads CASSLDRVGQYF. CDR3 nucleotide sequence: TGTGCCAGCAGCTTAGACAGGGTCGGGCAGTACTTC. The full variable domain, completed using reference TRBV7-8 and TRBJ2-7, is GAGVSQSPRYKVAKRGQDVALRCDPISGHVSLFWYQQALGQGPEFLTYFQNEAQLDKSGLPSDRFFAERPEGSVSTLKIQRTQQEDSAVYLCASSLDRVGQYFGPGTRLTVT.

This clonotype has a single count. The chain combines TRBV2 with TRBJ2-2, with D possibly being TRBD2 (5 bases). Per the germline V gene, CDR1 is SNHLY and CDR2 is FYNNEI. The CDR3 sequence is 14 residues long. V was clipped by 11 bases and J by 0 bases, with 13 bases between them. This CDR3 reads CAGSRYSNTGELFF. The CDR3 DNA sequence: TGTGCCGGGAGTCGATACTCGAACACCGGGGAGCTGTTTTTT. Full variable domain (remainder filled in from reference TRBV2 and TRBJ2-2): EPEVTQTPSHQVTQMGQEVILRCVPISNHLYFYWYRQILGQKVEFLVSFYNNEISEKSEIFDDQFSVERPDGSNFTLKIRSTKLEDSAMYFCAGSRYSNTGELFFGEGSRLTVL.

The sample holds a few counts of this clonotype. This rearrangement joins TRBV7-6 to TRBJ2-7; D ambiguous. Germline V gene data show CDR1 as SGHVS and CDR2 as FNYEAQ. The CDR3 is made up of 14 amino acids. V shed 2 bases and J shed 7 bases, with 15 bases lying between them. CDR3 protein: CASSLRSTQGEQYF. The CDR3 DNA sequence: TGTGCCAGCAGCTTACGTAGCACACAAGGGGAGCAGTACTTC.

This clonotype was detected only a few times. The chain links TRBV5-6 to TRBJ1-1; unclear D gene. The CDR3 runs 12 residues. V was clipped by 0 bases and J by 6 bases, with 6 bases between them. CDR1 is SGHDT, CDR2 YYEEEE, per germline. CDR3 loop: CASSLEWAEAFF. The CDR3 DNA reads as TGTGCCAGCAGCTTGGAATGGGCTGAAGCTTTCTTT.

This clonotype was counted at least ten times. The chain uses TRBV7-8 and TRBJ1-1; D is undetermined. The CDR3 has 15 amino acids. Germline-derived CDR1 and CDR2 are SGHVS and FQNEAQ. The germline V and J ends were trimmed by 5 bases and 3 bases, with 16 bases remaining between them. Here the CDR3 reads CASSPRPRLDTEAFF. The CDR3 DNA reads TGTGCCAGCAGCCCCCGGCCCAGGTTGGACACTGAAGCTTTCTTT. Supplemented by reference TRBV7-8 and TRBJ1-1, the full variable domain reads GAGVSQSPRYKVAKRGQDVALRCDPISGHVSLFWYQQALGQGPEFLTYFQNEAQLDKSGLPSDRFFAERPEGSVSTLKIQRTQQEDSAVYLCASSPRPRLDTEAFFGQGTRLTVV.